This T cell receptor (beta chain) was obtained from a study of shared clonotypes between healthy human individuals (dated by TCRdb to 2019 to 2021). A note on the overall study: The cohort comprised a couple of women and a few men aged 18 to 49 years. For each donor, CD4 naive and CD4 memory were each run on three plates, CD8 naive on two plates, and CD8 memory on one plate. To estimate repertoire size and how much clonotype sharing occurs between individuals, the study deeply sequenced the blood TCR repertoires of several healthy adults. Different laboratories and diverse techniques were used to prepare libraries and sequence TCR repertoires, to increase sequencing depth and limit assay-specific biases. Leukapheresis yielded between about 0.85 and 9 billion PBMCs per donor.

Using the deep immunoSEQ assay, TCR CDR3 regions were amplified from genomic DNA by multiplex PCR. Extracted genomic DNA from each cell subset was spread evenly across all wells of several immunoSEQ 96-well plates, with each plate serving as a replicate. For sorted subsets, each replicate PCR was loaded with around 200 ng genomic DNA, equivalent to 25,000 to 35,000 T cell genomes. The purified libraries were quantified using a Qubit 3.0 fluorometer, sized with a Bioanalyzer 2100, and then quantified again using the KAPA Library Quantification kit. Every immunoSEQ 96-well plate was sequenced on a dedicated single-read 150-cycle Illumina NextSeq 550 flow cell. The authors' analysis ran thus. Because the immunoSEQ output held only junctional sequences and lacked quality scores, the filtering could not match the filtering applied to full-length reads. Sequences were annotated with PyIR, a Python wrapper for IgBLAST v1.9, and V/J genes and CDR3 were assigned using IMGT germline references. Reads were removed for weak V/J assignments (E-value above 1e-6), missing CDR3, stop codons, out-of-frame junctions, or ambiguous translated residues. V3J clonotypes were defined by identical inferred V gene, J gene, and CDR3 amino acid sequence. To compute the percentage overlap between repertoires, the number of shared unique clonotypes was divided by the size of the smaller repertoire. Three approaches were used to assess repertoire richness: RTK rarefaction, the Chao1 estimator, and Recon v2.1 estimates of unobserved clonotypes. For all TCRbeta clonotypes obtained by the gDNA method from a few donors, generation probabilities were computed with OLGA. This is the immuneACCESS table as TCRdb keeps it, with only in-frame sequences that have V and J called. A part of the clones is gone; compared with another copy, unresolved V genes explain less than half, and the rest is unexplained. V and J calls and clone size are copied from that table; D and trimming were computed from the DNA. A total of roughly 2 million clones appear in this sample, 85% to 95% of them only once. The ten largest account for 0.1% to 0.15% of the sample.

On this clone itself: Its antigen has not been determined. Base qualities are not provided; no much larger clone lies one nucleotide away.

Results the study describes overall, beyond this receptor: Pairwise subsampling indicated that sequencing depth was expected to affect the degree of clonotype sharing among donors. Because the study included only a small number of donors, the genetic and exposure-history diversity represented was limited. About 5% of naive CD4, more than 3% of naive CD8, approximately 2% of memory CD4, and about 0.4% of memory CD8 clonotypes were shared across four donors. Even with the large sequencing depth, rarefaction of the sorted-subset datasets indicated that sequencing was incomplete. Larger estimated clonotype richness was generally found for naive subsets than for memory subsets. Sampling was limited to blood, and TCR repertoires in tissue likely differ from TCR repertoires in blood. Clonotypes shared by all four sorted-subset donors showed higher generation probabilities than non-shared clonotypes.

The donors were healthy, HIV-negative adults who had no recently reported acute infections or vaccinations. Every donor was a Caucasian adult living in Nashville, Tennessee, USA. CD4+ T cells were enriched by magnetic negative selection; naive cells were then positively selected on CD45RA, and the negative fraction formed the memory subset. After blood collection by leukapheresis, PBMCs were isolated using Ficoll-Histopaque density gradient centrifugation and then cryopreserved in the vapor phase of liquid nitrogen. Purity and quantity of every magnetically sorted T cell population were checked by analytical flow cytometry. Genomic DNA was isolated from each sorted fraction and quantified by UV absorbance on a Nanodrop 2000c. The CDR1 and CDR2 encoded by the germline V gene are SGHDT and YYEEEE. The CDR3 starts with the cysteine, ends with the phenylalanine, and has 13 residues. The DNA shown is the 39-base CDR3, in frame from base 1. V is clipped by 6 bases and J by 1 base, and the sequence between their germline boundaries is 10 bases long.

The material sequenced was naive CD4+ T cells sorted from blood. Per the publication, the cell subset or site label means: CD45RA+ positively selected. The clonotype was recovered from a man in his late teens or twenties in good health. The chain is assembled from TRBV5-6 and TRBJ2-5; there is no confident call for the D gene. The CDR3 has the sequence CASTPGTQETQYF. The nucleotide sequence is TGTGCCAGCACTCCCGGCACCCAAGAGACCCAGTACTTC.